The source of this T cell receptor beta chain is a study of CD8+ T cells in alopecia areata. A few counts support this clone. RNA was extracted and reverse transcribed into cDNA as the sequencing template. The repertoire was sequenced with immunoSEQ multiplex PCR; TCRdb's copy has only in-frame clones and lacks some. The sample has some 170,000 clones, roughly 60% seen once; the top ten hold roughly 1.7%. This TCR derives from a human donor with alopecia areata. Here the sequenced sample was CD4+ T cells sorted from blood, taken at week 0.

CDR3 nucleotide sequence: TGTGCCAGCACTCAGGGTTCAAGCTATGGCTACACCTTC. Its translation: CASTQGSSYGYTF. This chain links TRBV11-1 with TRBJ1-2; TRBD1 is a possible D gene (5 bases). The CDR3 is made up of 13 amino acids. Germline CDR1 is SGHAT and CDR2 is FQDESV (reference sequence). V was clipped by 7 bases and J by 4 bases, with 13 bases between them.